This T cell receptor (beta chain) was recorded in a study of blood T cell repertoires in COVID-19 (dated by TCRdb to the early 2020s). In the study overall: Samples covering the acute and convalescent phases of COVID-19 were provided by collaborators in the United States, Italy and Spain. Sample metadata almost always included a de-identified subject ID, COVID-19 status, age in years and sex. The repertoires were released in a freely available public database meant as a resource for research on the immune response to SARS-CoV-2. Where available, HLA class I and class II types were obtained from metadata supplied by the sample provider rather than from assay-based typing. The material from the prospective study consisted of cDNA or gDNA derived from T cells, B-cell-depleted T cells, or PBMCs. The samples were drawn from two sources: the first 160 participants of the ongoing ImmuneRACE study, and 950 to 1,500 subjects contributed by 6 global collaborators. The dataset comprised deeply sampled blood TCRbeta repertoires from subjects exposed to, actively infected with, or recovered from COVID-19.

TCRbeta CDR3 regions were amplified from genomic DNA by means of the immunoSEQ Assay, a bias-controlled multiplex PCR. Under the source paper's analysis protocol: The number of nucleated cells in each sample was estimated from the amplification of reference gene primers within the assay. Sequence reads were collapsed and filtered to measure the absolute abundance of every unique TCRbeta CDR3 rearrangement. For each sample, productive Simpson clonality was calculated by taking the square root of Simpson's diversity index across productive rearrangements. This immuneACCESS table, as held by TCRdb, lists in-frame sequences with V and J called but not all clones. Of the missing ones, under half trace to an unresolved V gene in checked studies; the others have no known cause. That table is the source of V, J and clone size, and D and trimming were worked out from the DNA. In this sample the table shows some 220,000 clones, approximately 85% of which occur a single time. The ten largest clones add up to 2.4% of the sample.

At one collaborating source in Seattle, patients were enrolled during active infection and were followed longitudinally through the course of disease. The collaborating institutions used their own protocols to collect whole blood in K2EDTA tubes. For TCRbeta analysis, collaborators shipped samples as frozen whole blood, isolated PBMCs, or DNA extracted from either of those sample types. About this clone itself: Its binding antigen is unknown. Base qualities are not recorded, but no much larger clone differs from it by a single base.

The paper's findings and limits, for the study overall: How much clinical and demographic metadata was included differed by source and by participant, and the metadata was provided uncurated.

V sheds 4 bases and J sheds 0 bases, leaving 10 bases between their ends. CDR1 is given as SGHVS and CDR2 as FNYEAQ, both from the germline V gene. Measured from the cysteine to the phenylalanine, the CDR3 is 15 residues long. CDR3 DNA is the only sequence kept; it has 45 bases, read in frame from the first base. This TCR was recovered from an older woman with COVID-19, enrolled during active disease. The sequencing sample was made of peripheral blood. This chain joins TRBV7-6 to TRBJ1-3, with the identity of the D gene unclear. In nucleotides, the sequence is TGTGCCAGCAGCTCTCCATTTAGCTCTGGAAACACCATATATTTT. Translated, this gives CASSSPFSSGNTIYF.